This T cell receptor (beta chain) was recovered during a study of cytomegalovirus exposure and HLA in healthy donors. Study-level results: Specific recognition of CMV antigens was confirmed in vitro for three chains (all CMV-associated). An analysis done earlier found most TCR beta V segments productive about 87% or about 30% of the time. When a later analysis was performed, an Asian-associated ancestry cluster reportedly had fewer N-insertions than the roughly 730-donor mean.

Points on this clone: Its specificity is unknown.

The PCR ran on 60 Vbeta and 13 Jbeta primers. Clones were sequenced by immunoSEQ multiplex PCR, and TCRdb holds only the in-frame ones, with some missing. In the table there are fewer than 200,000 clones, around 80% of which are singletons. The source material was PBMCs. The receptor was isolated from a woman in her 50s in good health and CMV-seropositive.

CDR3 region: CASSLGRTNEQFF. The CDR3 DNA sequence: TGTGCCAGCAGTTTAGGCAGAACAAATGAGCAGTTCTTC. The chain recombines TRBV27 with TRBJ2-1; the D is unclear. The length of the CDR3 is 13 residues. CDR1 and CDR2 from the germline V gene are MNHEY and SMNVEV (reference sequence). The V end was cut by 2 bases, the J end by 7 bases, with 9 bases between.